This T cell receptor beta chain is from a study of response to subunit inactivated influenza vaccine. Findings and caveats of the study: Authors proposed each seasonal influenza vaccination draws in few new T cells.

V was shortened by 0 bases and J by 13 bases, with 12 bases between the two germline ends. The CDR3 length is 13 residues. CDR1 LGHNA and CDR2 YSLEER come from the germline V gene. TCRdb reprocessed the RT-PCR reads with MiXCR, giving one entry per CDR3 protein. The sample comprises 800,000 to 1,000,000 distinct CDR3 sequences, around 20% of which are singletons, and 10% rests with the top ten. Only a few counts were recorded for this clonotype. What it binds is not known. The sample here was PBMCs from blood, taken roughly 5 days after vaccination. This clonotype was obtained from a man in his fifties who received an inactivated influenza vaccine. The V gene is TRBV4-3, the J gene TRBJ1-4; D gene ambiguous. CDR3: CASSQDGESVLFF. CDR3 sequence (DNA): TGCGCCAGCAGCCAAGATGGAGAAAGTGTACTGTTTTTT.